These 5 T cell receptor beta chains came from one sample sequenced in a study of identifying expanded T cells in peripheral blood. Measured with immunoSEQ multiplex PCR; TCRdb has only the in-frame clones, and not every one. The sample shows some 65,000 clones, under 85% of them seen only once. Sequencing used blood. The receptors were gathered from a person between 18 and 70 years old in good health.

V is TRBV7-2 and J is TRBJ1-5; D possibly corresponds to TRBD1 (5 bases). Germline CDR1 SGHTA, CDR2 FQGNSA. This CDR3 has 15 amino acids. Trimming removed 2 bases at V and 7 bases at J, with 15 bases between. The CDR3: CASSLSLGQIQPQHF. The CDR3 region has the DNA TGTGCCAGCAGCTTAAGCCTGGGGCAAATACAGCCCCAGCATTTT.

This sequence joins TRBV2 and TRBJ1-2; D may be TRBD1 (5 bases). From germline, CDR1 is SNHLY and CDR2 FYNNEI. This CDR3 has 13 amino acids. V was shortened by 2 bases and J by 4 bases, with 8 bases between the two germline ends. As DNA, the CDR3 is TGTGCCAGCAGTGAAAAGGGGTTCTATGGCTACACCTTC. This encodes CASSEKGFYGYTF.

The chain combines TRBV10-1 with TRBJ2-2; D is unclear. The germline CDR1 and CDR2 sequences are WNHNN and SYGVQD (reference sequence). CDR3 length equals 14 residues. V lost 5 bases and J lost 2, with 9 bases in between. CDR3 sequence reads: CASSLQNNTGELFF. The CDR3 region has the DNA TGCGCCAGCAGTTTACAGAATAACACCGGGGAGCTGTTTTTT.

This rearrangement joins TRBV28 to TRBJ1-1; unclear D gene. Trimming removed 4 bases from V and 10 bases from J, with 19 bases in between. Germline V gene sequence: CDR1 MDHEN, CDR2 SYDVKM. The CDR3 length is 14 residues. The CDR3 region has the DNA TGTGCCAGCAGTTCTCCCGGCGCAACCGCGGGAGCTTTCTTT. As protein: CASSSPGATAGAFF.

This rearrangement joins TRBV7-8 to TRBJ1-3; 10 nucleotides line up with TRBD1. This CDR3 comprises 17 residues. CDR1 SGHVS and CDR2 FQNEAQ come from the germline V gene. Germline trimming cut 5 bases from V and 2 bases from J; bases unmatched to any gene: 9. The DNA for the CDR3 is TGTGCCAGCAGCGCATCCCCGACAGGGGGCACTGGAAACACCATATATTTT. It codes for CASSASPTGGTGNTIYF.